This is a list of T cell receptor beta chains from one sample in a study of Tregs in tolerant kidney transplant recipients. Assay: immunoSEQ multiplex PCR; the TCRdb copy retains only in-frame clones and omits some. The data contain roughly 250,000 clones, 84% of them seen just once; the ten biggest clones take up around 0.6%. The sequencing input was CD4+ T cells from blood. Every receptor here comes from a human donor in good health. CDR3s include the opening cysteine and the closing phenylalanine or tryptophan. The order of the fields is J gene, D gene, V gene, clone size, CDR3 DNA, CDR3 protein. The D gene is left open where the match is weak. Expanded clones are given a class, and other clones once, few, many or no size at all.

TRBJ1-2 TRBD1 TRBV19 NA TGTGCCAGTAGTAACGGGGGGACAGGGGGATATCTACGGCTCACCTTC CASSNGGTGGYLRLTF
TRBJ1-1 NA TRBV19 NA TGTGCCAGTAGGCGGTACGCTGAAGCTTTCTTT CASRRYAEAFF
TRBJ1-1 NA TRBV6-4 NA TGTGCCAGCCGGACCACGGCCAATATGAACACTGAAGCTTTCTTT CASRTTANMNTEAFF
TRBJ1-6 NA TRBV2 NA TGTGCCAGCACCGGGGATCAGGGGTCACCCCTCCACTTT CASTGDQGSPLHF
TRBJ2-1 NA TRBV5-6 NA TGTGCCAGCAGCCGCGGGATTATCTACAATGAGCAGTTCTTC CASSRGIIYNEQFF
TRBJ1-5 TRBD1 TRBV19 few TGTGCCAGTAACCCCCGGGACAGGGGTAGCAATCAGCCCCAGCATTTT CASNPRDRGSNQPQHF
TRBJ1-5 NA TRBV30 NA TGTGCCTGGACAGGCGGTAGCAATCAGCCCCAGCATTTT CAWTGGSNQPQHF
TRBJ2-1 NA TRBV5-1 NA TGCGCCAGCAGCTCACAGGGATGGAGTGAGCAGTTCTTC CASSSQGWSEQFF
TRBJ1-2 TRBD1 TRBV19 NA TGTGCCGGTAGTCGGGACAGGGCTGGCTATGGCTACACCTTC CAGSRDRAGYGYTF
TRBJ2-5 TRBD1 TRBV5-1 NA TGCGCCAGCAGCCCGGGGACAGGGGAAGAGACCCAGTACTTC CASSPGTGEETQYF
TRBJ1-5 NA TRBV4-1 NA TGCGCCAGCAGCCCAACCTTTAAGGGCAATCAGCCCCAGCATTTT CASSPTFKGNQPQHF
TRBJ2-1 NA TRBV27 few TGTGCCAGCAGTTTACCCAGGGGCGTTGAGTTCTTC CASSLPRGVEFF
TRBJ1-2 TRBD1 TRBV4-1 NA TGCGCCAGCAGCCTACCGGGACAGCGCCTCTGGGGCTACACCTTC CASSLPGQRLWGYTF
TRBJ2-5 NA TRBV4-2 NA TGTGCCAGCAGCCAAGGTCAATTATTCGGGGGAGGAGGGTCACAAGAGACCCAGTACTTC CASSQGQLFGGGGSQETQYF
TRBJ1-5 TRBD1 TRBV18 few TGTGCCAGCTCACGATCCGGGACAGGAGCCTCCCAGCCCCAGCATTTT CASSRSGTGASQPQHF
TRBJ2-1 NA TRBV6-5 NA TGTGCCAGCAGTTCCCTTCGGGGCGGAACCTACAATGAGCAGTTCTTC CASSSLRGGTYNEQFF
TRBJ2-3 TRBD2 TRBV7-2 NA TGTGCCAGCAGCTCCTGGGGGGGGAAGGGAGATACGCAGTATTTT CASSSWGGKGDTQYF
TRBJ1-2 NA TRBV19 NA TGTGCCAGTAGTATTAACGGCAGGGAGGGCTACACCTTC CASSINGREGYTF